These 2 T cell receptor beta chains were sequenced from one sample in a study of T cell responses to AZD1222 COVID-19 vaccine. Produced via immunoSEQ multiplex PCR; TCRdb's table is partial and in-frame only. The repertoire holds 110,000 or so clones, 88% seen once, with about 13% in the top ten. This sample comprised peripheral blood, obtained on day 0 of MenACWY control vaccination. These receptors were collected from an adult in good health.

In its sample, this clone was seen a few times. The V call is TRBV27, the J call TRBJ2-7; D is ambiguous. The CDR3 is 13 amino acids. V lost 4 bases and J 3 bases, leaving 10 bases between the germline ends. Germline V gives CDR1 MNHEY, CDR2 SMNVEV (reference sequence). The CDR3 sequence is CASSSLQFYEQYF. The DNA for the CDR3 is TGTGCCAGCAGTTCATTGCAGTTCTACGAGCAGTACTTC.

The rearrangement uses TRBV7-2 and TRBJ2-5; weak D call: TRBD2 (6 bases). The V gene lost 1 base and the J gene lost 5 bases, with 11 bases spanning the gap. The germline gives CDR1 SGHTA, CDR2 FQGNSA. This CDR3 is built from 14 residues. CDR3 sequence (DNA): TGTGCCAGCAGCTTAGTGGCGGGGTCGGAGACCCAGTACTTC. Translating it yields CASSLVAGSETQYF.